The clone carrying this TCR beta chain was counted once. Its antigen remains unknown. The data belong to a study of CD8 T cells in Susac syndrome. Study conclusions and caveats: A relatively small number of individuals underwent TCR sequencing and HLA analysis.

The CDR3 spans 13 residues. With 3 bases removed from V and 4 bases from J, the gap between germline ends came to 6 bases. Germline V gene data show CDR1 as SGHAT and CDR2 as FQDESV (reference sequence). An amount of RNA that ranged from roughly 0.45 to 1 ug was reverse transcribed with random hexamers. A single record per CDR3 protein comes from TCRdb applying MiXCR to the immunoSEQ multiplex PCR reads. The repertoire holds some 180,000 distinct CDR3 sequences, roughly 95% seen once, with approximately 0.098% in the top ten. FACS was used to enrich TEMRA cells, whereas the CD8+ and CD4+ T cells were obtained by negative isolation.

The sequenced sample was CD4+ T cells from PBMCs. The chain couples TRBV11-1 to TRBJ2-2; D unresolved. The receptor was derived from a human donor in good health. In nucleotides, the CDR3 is TGTGCCAGCAGCTTCATCGTCACCGGGGAGCTGTTTTTT. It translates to CASSFIVTGELFF.